This T cell receptor beta chain was profiled in a study of shared clonotypes between healthy human individuals. Study-level information: Every donor yielded three CD4 naive, three CD4 memory, two CD8 naive and one CD8 memory plate.

The study ran the assay at deep level. Sequencing used immunoSEQ multiplex PCR; TCRdb keeps in-frame clones, though not all of them. This table holds approximately 88,000 clones, 60% to 70% found once. General study findings and limits: Larger estimated richness was generally recorded for naive subsets relative to memory subsets.

CDR3 size: 13 residues. Germline V gene lookup returns CDR1 MGHDK and CDR2 SYGVNS. With V trimmed by 8 bases and J by 4 bases, 6 bases remained unmatched. On this clone itself: Its antigen remains unknown.

Input material: memory CD8+ T cells sorted from blood. Subset: CD45RO+ cells pooled with CCR7-negative TemRA cells. The sequence derives from a man aged 25-45 years in good health. This chain uses TRBV25-1 with TRBJ2-3, with 7 nucleotides matching TRBD2. The CDR3 loop is CASRAAGPDTQYF. The DNA of the CDR3 is TGTGCCAGCCGTGCAGCGGGGCCAGATACGCAGTATTTT.